This TCR beta chain is from a study of CD8 T cells in ankylosing spondylitis. This clonotype was picked up a small number of times. Its antigen is still unknown. TCRdb ran MiXCR on the 5' RACE reads and lists one entry per CDR3 protein. The sample holds around 130,000 distinct CDR3 sequences, 7% to 10% seen once. The study, taken as a whole, reports: Ankylosing spondylitis blood seemed to carry a telltale TCR beta motif made of seven or eight highly homologous variants.

CDR3 length: 17 residues. With 2 bases removed from V and 0 bases from J, the gap between germline ends came to 14 bases. CDR1 and CDR2 (germline): SGHVS, FNYEAQ. Specimen: blood, either unsorted or a sorted T cell fraction (not recorded which). The sequence was collected from a male donor with ankylosing spondylitis or in good health (not recorded which). This chain uses TRBV7-6 with TRBJ2-1; D is uncertain. CDR3 sequence (DNA): TGTGCCAGCAGCTTAACCGTTCCGGCGAGCTCCTACAATGAGCAGTTCTTC. Protein product: CASSLTVPASSYNEQFF.